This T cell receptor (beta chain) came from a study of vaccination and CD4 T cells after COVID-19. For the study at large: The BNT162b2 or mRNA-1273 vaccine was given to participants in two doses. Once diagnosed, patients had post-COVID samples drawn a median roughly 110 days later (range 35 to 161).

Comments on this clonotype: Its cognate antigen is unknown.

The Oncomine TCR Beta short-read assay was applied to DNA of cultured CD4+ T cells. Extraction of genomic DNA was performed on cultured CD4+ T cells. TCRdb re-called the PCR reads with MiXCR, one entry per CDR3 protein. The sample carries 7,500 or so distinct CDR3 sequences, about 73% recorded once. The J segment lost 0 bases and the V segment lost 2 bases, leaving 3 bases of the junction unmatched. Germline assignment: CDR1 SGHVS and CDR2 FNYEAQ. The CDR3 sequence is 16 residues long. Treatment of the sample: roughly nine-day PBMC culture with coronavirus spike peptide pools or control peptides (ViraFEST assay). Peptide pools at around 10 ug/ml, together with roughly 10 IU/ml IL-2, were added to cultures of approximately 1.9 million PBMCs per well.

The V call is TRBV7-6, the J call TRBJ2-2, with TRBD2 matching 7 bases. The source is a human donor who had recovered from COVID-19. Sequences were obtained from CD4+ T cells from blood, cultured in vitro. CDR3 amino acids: CASSLIAGANTGELFF. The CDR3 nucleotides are TGTGCCAGCAGCTTAATAGCGGGTGCGAACACCGGGGAGCTGTTTTTT.